The TCR beta chain under discussion was sequenced for a study of blood T cell repertoires in COVID-19. Overall study context: Samples came from the United States, Italy and Spain, spanning acute and convalescent COVID-19. T cells, B-cell-depleted T cells, or PBMCs provided the cDNA or gDNA that served as material.

Original methodology: Estimates of nucleated cell counts were drawn from the amplification of reference gene primers. Clones were read by immunoSEQ multiplex PCR, and TCRdb kept only the in-frame ones, dropping some. V, J and clone size are those of that table, while D and trimming were read from the DNA. The table records about 180,000 clones, around 87% of them present only once. V gave up 6 bases and J gave up 5 bases; unmatched junction bases: 4. CDR3 length: 13 residues. Specimen: peripheral blood. This clonotype was sampled from a man aged 35 to 55 with active or convalescent COVID-19. The V call is TRBV12-3 or TRBV12-4, the J call TRBJ1-2; 9 bases map to TRBD1. The CDR3 reads CASSLDRGYGYTF. CDR3 sequence (DNA): TGTGCCAGCAGCCTGGACAGGGGTTATGGCTACACCTTC.